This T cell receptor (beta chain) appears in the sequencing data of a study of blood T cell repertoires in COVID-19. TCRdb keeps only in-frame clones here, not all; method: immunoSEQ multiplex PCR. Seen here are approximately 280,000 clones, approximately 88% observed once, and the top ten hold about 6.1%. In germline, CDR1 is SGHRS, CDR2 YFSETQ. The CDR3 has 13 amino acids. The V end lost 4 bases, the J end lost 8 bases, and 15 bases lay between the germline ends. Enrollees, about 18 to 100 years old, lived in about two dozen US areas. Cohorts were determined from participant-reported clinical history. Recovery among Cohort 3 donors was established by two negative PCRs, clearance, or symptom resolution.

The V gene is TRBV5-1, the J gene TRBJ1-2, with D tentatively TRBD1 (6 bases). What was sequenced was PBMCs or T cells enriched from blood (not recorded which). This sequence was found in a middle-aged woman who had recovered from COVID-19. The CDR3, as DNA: TGCGCCAGCAGCCCACAGGGAGGGTACGGCTACACCTTC. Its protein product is CASSPQGGYGYTF.